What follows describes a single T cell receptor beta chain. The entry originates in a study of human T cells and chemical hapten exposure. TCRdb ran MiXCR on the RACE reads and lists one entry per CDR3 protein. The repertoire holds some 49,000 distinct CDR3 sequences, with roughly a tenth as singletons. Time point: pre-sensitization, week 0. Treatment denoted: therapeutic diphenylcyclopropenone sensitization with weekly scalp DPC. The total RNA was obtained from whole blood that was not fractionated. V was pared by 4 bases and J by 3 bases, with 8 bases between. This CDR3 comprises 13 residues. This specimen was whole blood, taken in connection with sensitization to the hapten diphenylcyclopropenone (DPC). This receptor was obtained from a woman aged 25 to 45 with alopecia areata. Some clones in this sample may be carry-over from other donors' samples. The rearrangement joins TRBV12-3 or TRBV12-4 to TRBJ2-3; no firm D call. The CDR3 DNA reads TGTGCCAGCAGTTCAATGGGGACAGATACGCAGTATTTT. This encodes CASSSMGTDTQYF.